These 23 T cell receptor beta chains share one sample of origin, sequenced in a study of blood T cell repertoires in COVID-19. Produced via immunoSEQ multiplex PCR; TCRdb's table is partial and in-frame only. The sample contains about 68,000 clones, 90% of which appear only once. The sequencing sample was made of peripheral blood. These receptor sequences come from a human donor in a cohort sampled during active COVID-19.

The chain has TRBV9 and TRBJ2-3; 8 nucleotides agree with TRBD2. Trimming at V came to 3 bases and at J to 9 bases, leaving 15 bases not matched to a gene. Germline lookup yields CDR1 SGDLS and CDR2 YYNGEE. The CDR3 runs to 16 residues. CDR3 nucleotides: TGTGCCAGCAGCGACCCGTCTGCGGGGGGACGGCGAACGCAGTATTTT. It translates to CASSDPSAGGRRTQYF.

J is TRBJ2-5 and V is TRBV15; D is ambiguous. V gave up 5 bases and J gave up 5 bases, with 6 bases separating them. Per germline, CDR1 LNHNV and CDR2 YYDKDF (reference sequence). There are 11 residues in the CDR3. The DNA for the CDR3 is TGTGCCACCAGCTTTGCGGAGACCCAGTACTTC. Its protein product is CATSFAETQYF.

This rearrangement joins TRBV6-5 to TRBJ1-6; 8 bases line up with TRBD1. J was trimmed by 7 bases and V by 7 bases; bases with no gene match: 6. Germline loops: CDR1 MNHEY, CDR2 SVGAGI. The CDR3 loop spans 14 amino acids. CDR3 residues: CASNTGGENSPLHF. CDR3 nucleotide sequence: TGTGCCAGCAATACAGGGGGAGAAAATTCACCCCTCCACTTT.

The chain combines TRBV15 with TRBJ2-5; 7 positions match TRBD2. Trimming at V came to 2 bases and at J to 5 bases, leaving 5 bases not matched to a gene. Germline values: CDR1 LNHNV, CDR2 YYDKDF (reference sequence). CDR3 length: 14 residues. CDR3 nucleotide sequence: TGTGCCACCAGCAGATTGACTAGCAGGGAGACCCAGTACTTC. Protein sequence: CATSRLTSRETQYF.

There are a few counts of this clone. V usage is TRBV7-9 and J usage is TRBJ1-5, with 9 bases lining up with TRBD1. This CDR3 region has 15 residues. Germline CDR1 is SEHNR and CDR2 is FQNEAQ (reference sequence). Losses at the gene ends were 1 base for V and 7 bases for J; bases not matched to a gene: 5. For the CDR3, the DNA is TGTGCCAGCAGCTTAGGGGGACAGGGATTACAGCCCCAGCATTTT. Protein: CASSLGGQGLQPQHF.

This chain links TRBV27 with TRBJ1-1, with 7 positions matching TRBD1. The germline V gene encodes CDR1 MNHEY and CDR2 SMNVEV (reference sequence). V dropped 5 bases and J dropped 1; count of bases not matched to a gene: 4. This CDR3 has 14 amino acids. The CDR3 sequence is CASSIRDRNTEAFF. The CDR3 DNA follows: TGTGCCAGCAGTATAAGGGACAGGAACACTGAAGCTTTCTTT.

This CDR3 reads CASSLAGGAQETQYF. The CDR3 DNA reads as TGTGCCAGCAGCTTAGCGGGGGGAGCCCAAGAGACCCAGTACTTC. The rearrangement uses TRBV11-2 and TRBJ2-5; 7 bases map to TRBD2. The CDR3 is made up of 15 amino acids. The ends lost 1 base at V and 1 base at J; junction bases unmatched: 3. Looked up from germline, CDR1 is SGHAT and CDR2 is FQNNGV.

The genes are TRBV19 and TRBJ2-1; D remains ambiguous. Trimming took off 3 bases at V and 6 bases at J, with 12 bases between the two ends. CDR3 length equals 14 residues. Germline CDR1 is LNHDA and CDR2 is SQIVND (reference sequence). CDR3 protein: CASSIFGFSNEQFF. As DNA, the CDR3 is TGTGCCAGTAGTATTTTCGGTTTTAGCAATGAGCAGTTCTTC.

This chain links TRBV9 with TRBJ2-3; no reliable D call. Germline CDR1 SGDLS, CDR2 YYNGEE. This CDR3 comprises 13 residues. V was pared by 6 bases and J by 2 bases, with 10 bases between. This CDR3 reads CASTRGYTDTQYF. CDR3 bases: TGTGCCAGCACCAGAGGATACACAGATACGCAGTATTTT.

This chain uses TRBV9 with TRBJ1-1; 7 nucleotides line up with TRBD1. The CDR3 length is 14 residues. Germline V CDR1 and CDR2: SGDLS, YYNGEE. The ends lost 1 base at V and 6 bases at J; junction bases unmatched: 6. CDR3 protein: CASSVTGEGAEAFF. As DNA, the CDR3 is TGTGCCAGCAGCGTAACAGGGGAAGGCGCTGAAGCTTTCTTT.

The chain has TRBV3-1 (or the pseudogene TRBV3-2) and TRBJ2-7; D possibly corresponds to TRBD1 (6 bases). Germline V gene sequence: CDR1 LGHDT, CDR2 YNNKEL (reference sequence). V lost 4 bases to trimming and J lost 0 bases, with 16 bases between them. The CDR3 length is 16 residues. The CDR3 reads CASSRPLDSSSYEQYF. The DNA for the CDR3 is TGTGCCAGCAGCCGCCCGTTGGACAGTAGCTCCTACGAGCAGTACTTC.

This clone was recorded only once. The chain has TRBV6-2 or TRBV6-3 and TRBJ1-1, with D maybe TRBD1 (5 bases). The V end lost 2 bases, the J end lost 1 base, and 17 bases lay between the germline ends. The CDR3 has 17 residues. Per the germline V gene, CDR1 is MNHEY and CDR2 is SVGEGT. In DNA form, the CDR3 reads TGTGCCAGCAGTTACGGGGGGGGTCGGGGACCGAACACTGAAGCTTTCTTT. Translating it yields CASSYGGGRGPNTEAFF.

The chain links TRBV12-5 to TRBJ2-3; 12 bases map to TRBD2. The CDR3 consists of 17 residues. Losses at the gene ends were 3 bases for V and 5 bases for J; bases not matched to a gene: 9. The germline V gene has CDR1 LGHNT and CDR2 FRNRAP. The CDR3 sequence: CASGFGLAGSRGDTQYF. Written as DNA, the CDR3 is TGTGCTAGTGGTTTTGGACTAGCGGGAAGTAGGGGAGATACGCAGTATTTT.

The rearrangement joins TRBV6-2 or TRBV6-3 to TRBJ2-1, with D possibly matching TRBD1 (7 bases). The CDR3 length is 16 residues. Trimming pared 4 bases from V and 8 bases from J, leaving 21 bases between. The germline V gene encodes CDR1 MNHEY and CDR2 SVGEGT. CDR3 amino acids: CASSSPSIRGADEQFF. In nucleotides, the CDR3 is TGTGCCAGCAGTTCTCCATCGATCAGGGGGGCTGATGAGCAGTTCTTC.

This chain joins TRBV5-1 and TRBJ2-7; 11 bases are a match to TRBD1. CDR1 is SGHRS and CDR2 is YFSETQ in the germline V gene. Losses at the gene ends were 6 bases for V and 2 bases for J; bases not matched to a gene: 4. The CDR3 contains 14 residues. The CDR3 region is CASKGQGATYEQYF. The CDR3 DNA sequence: TGCGCCAGCAAAGGACAGGGGGCCACCTACGAGCAGTACTTC.

This chain's CDR3 is CSGGQNNEQFF. The CDR3 nucleotides are TGCAGCGGGGGACAGAACAATGAGCAGTTCTTC. This chain joins TRBV29-1 and TRBJ2-1; 7 bases agree with TRBD1. V lost 7 bases and J lost 5; bases outside the gene matches: 2. CDR1 is SQVTM and CDR2 is ANQGSEA in the germline V gene. The CDR3 runs to 11 residues.

This rearrangement joins TRBV3-1 (or the pseudogene TRBV3-2) to TRBJ2-7; unclear D gene. There are 15 residues in the CDR3. V lost 4 bases, J lost 9 bases, and 22 bases lay in between. From germline, CDR1 is LGHDT and CDR2 YNNKEL (reference sequence). The CDR3 sequence is CASSREVAAYEGQYF. CDR3 DNA sequence: TGTGCCAGCAGCCGAGAGGTGGCGGCGTACGAAGGGCAGTACTTC.

V and J are TRBV6-2 or TRBV6-3 and TRBJ2-2, with 9 bases lining up with TRBD2. The CDR3 loop spans 16 amino acids. J lost 5 bases, V lost 2 bases, and 6 bases had no gene match. In germline, CDR1 is MNHEY, CDR2 SVGEGT. CDR3 DNA sequence: TGTGCCAGCAGTTACCCAGCGGGGGGCACGACCGGGGAGCTGTTTTTT. It encodes CASSYPAGGTTGELFF.

This clone has just one count. The chain uses TRBV5-1 and TRBJ2-1; 11 bases align to TRBD2. This CDR3 region has 15 residues. The germline V gene encodes CDR1 SGHRS and CDR2 YFSETQ. J was trimmed by 5 bases and V by 2 bases; bases with no gene match: 3. The CDR3 bases are TGCGCCAGCAGCTTTGCTAGCGGGGGGAACAATGAGCAGTTCTTC. Its protein product is CASSFASGGNNEQFF.

The rearrangement joins TRBV18 to TRBJ1-2; perhaps TRBD1 as D (5 bases). V dropped 3 bases and J dropped 4 bases, with 18 bases sitting between them. The CDR3 runs to 16 residues. CDR1 is KGHSH, CDR2 LQKENI, per germline. CDR3 DNA sequence: TGTGCCAGCTCACCTTCAATGACAGCGCCTAGCTATGGCTACACCTTC. This sequence encodes CASSPSMTAPSYGYTF.

The chain links TRBV2 to TRBJ2-1; TRBD1 matches 8 bases. The CDR3 length is 15 residues. V gave up 6 bases and J gave up 4 bases; unmatched junction bases: 8. Germline V gene lookup returns CDR1 SNHLY and CDR2 FYNNEI. This CDR3 is CASRGQGGSYNEQFF. The CDR3 DNA reads as TGTGCCAGCAGAGGACAGGGTGGTTCTTACAATGAGCAGTTCTTC.

The CDR3 loop reads CASRGAPYEQYF. The DNA of the CDR3 is TGTGCCAGCAGGGGGGCCCCCTACGAGCAGTACTTC. This chain links TRBV2 with TRBJ2-7; D possibly corresponds to TRBD1 (6 bases). The CDR3 is 12 residues long. Germline loops: CDR1 SNHLY, CDR2 FYNNEI. The V and J ends lost 6 bases and 2 bases respectively, with 8 bases between them.

The V and J genes are TRBV4-3 and TRBJ2-2; TRBD2 matches at 10 bases. The junction had 6 bases not matched to a gene; V was cut back by 3 bases and J by 5 bases. The CDR3 runs 16 residues. CDR1 is LGHNA, CDR2 YSLEER, per germline. The CDR3 DNA follows: TGCGCCAGCAGCCACGGGACTAGCGTTAATACCGGGGAGCTGTTTTTT. This codes for CASSHGTSVNTGELFF.